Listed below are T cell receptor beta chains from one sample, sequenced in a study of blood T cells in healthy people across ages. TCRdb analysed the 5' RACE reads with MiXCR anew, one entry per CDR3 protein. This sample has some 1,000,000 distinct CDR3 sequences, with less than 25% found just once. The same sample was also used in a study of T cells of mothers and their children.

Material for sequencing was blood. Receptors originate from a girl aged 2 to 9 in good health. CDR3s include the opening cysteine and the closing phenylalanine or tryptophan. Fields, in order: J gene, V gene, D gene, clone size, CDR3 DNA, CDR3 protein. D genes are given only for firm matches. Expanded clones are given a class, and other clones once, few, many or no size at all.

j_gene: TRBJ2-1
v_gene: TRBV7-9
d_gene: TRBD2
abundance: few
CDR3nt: TGTGCCAGCAGCTTAAAGGCGGGGGTCTCCTACAATGAGCAGTTCTTC
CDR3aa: CASSLKAGVSYNEQFF

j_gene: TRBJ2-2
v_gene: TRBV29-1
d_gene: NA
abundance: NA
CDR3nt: TGCAGCGGGACTCTAGCGAACACCGGGGAGCTGTTTTTT
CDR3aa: CSGTLANTGELFF

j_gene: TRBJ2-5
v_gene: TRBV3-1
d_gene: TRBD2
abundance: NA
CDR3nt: TGTGCCAGCAGCCACGTCGGGGGGATCAATGGCTACAATGAGCAGTTC
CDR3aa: CASSHVGGINGYNEQF

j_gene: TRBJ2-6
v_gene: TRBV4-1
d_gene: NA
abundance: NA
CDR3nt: TGCGCCAGCAGCCAAGCGGGTGGGGCCAACGTCCTGACTTTC
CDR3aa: CASSQAGGANVLTF

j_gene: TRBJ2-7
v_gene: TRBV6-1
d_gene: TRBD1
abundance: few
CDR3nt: TGTGCCAGCAGTGATAGACAGGGCACATCCTACGAGCAGTACTTC
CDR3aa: CASSDRQGTSYEQYF

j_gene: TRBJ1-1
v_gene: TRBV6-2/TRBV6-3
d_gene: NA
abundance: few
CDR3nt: TGTGCCAGCATAAGGGACGGTCTGAACACTGAAGCTTTCTTT
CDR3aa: CASIRDGLNTEAFF

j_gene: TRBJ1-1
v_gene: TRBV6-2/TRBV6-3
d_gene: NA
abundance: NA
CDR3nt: TGTGCCAGCAGAAATATAAACACTGAAGCTTTCTTT
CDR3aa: CASRNINTEAFF

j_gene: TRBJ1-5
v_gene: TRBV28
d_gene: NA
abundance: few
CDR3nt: TGTGCCAGCAGTTTATGGACCGATAATCAGCCCCAGCATTTT
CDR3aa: CASSLWTDNQPQHF

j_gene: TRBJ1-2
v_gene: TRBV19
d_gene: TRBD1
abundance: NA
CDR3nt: TGTGCCAGTATCGACAGGGAGTTAGATGGCTACACCTTC
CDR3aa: CASIDRELDGYTF

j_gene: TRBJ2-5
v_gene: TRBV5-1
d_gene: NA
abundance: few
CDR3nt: TGCGCCAGCAGCTTGGAGGATCGAGAGACCCAGTACTTC
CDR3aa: CASSLEDRETQYF

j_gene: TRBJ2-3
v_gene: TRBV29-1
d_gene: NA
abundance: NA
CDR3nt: TGCAGCGTTGAAGATCCCGGGATGAGGCCAGATACGCAGTATTTT
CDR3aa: CSVEDPGMRPDTQYF

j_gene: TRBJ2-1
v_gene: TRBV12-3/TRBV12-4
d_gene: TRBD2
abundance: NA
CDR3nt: TGTGCCAGCACTTTAGCGGGGGGTTACAATGAGCAGTTCTTC
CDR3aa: CASTLAGGYNEQFF